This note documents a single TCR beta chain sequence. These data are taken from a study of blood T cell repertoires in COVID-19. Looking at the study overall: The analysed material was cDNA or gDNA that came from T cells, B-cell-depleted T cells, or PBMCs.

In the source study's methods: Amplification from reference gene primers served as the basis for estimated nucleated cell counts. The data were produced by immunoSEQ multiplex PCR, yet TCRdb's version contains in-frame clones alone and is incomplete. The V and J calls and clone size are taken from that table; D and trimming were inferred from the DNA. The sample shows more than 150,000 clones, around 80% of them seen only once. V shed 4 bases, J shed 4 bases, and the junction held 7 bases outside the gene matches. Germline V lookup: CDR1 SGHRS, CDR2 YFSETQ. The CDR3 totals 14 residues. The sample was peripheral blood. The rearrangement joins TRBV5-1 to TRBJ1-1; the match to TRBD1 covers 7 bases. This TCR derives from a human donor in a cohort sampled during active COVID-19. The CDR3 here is CASSGTADGTEAFF. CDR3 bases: TGCGCCAGCAGCGGGACAGCAGACGGCACTGAAGCTTTCTTT.